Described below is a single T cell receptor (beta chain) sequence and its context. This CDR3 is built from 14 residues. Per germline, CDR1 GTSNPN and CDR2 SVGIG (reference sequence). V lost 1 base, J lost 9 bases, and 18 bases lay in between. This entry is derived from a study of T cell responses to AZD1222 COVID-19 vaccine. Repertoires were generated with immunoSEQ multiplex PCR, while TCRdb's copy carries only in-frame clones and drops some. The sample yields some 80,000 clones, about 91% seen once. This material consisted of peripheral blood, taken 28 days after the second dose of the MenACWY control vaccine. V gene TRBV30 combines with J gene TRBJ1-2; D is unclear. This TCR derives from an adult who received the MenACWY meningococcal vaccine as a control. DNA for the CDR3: TGTGCCTGGAGTGAAGGTTCGGCAGGAGCAAGCTACACCTTC. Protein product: CAWSEGSAGASYTF.